Below, 29 T cell receptor beta chains from the same sample are listed, as sequenced in a study of cytomegalovirus exposure and HLA in healthy donors. The primer mix had 60 Vbeta and 13 Jbeta primers. Using immunoSEQ multiplex PCR, the repertoire was profiled, and TCRdb retains in-frame clones only, with some absent. In the table there are roughly 190,000 clones, approximately 77% of which are singletons. Sequencing input: PBMCs. The receptors come from a man aged 35-49 years in good health and CMV-seropositive.

This clone was seen only once. V usage is TRBV9 and J usage is TRBJ2-3, with D tentatively TRBD2 (6 bases). The germline V gene encodes CDR1 SGDLS and CDR2 YYNGEE. V lost 0 bases to trimming and J lost 5 bases, with 16 bases between them. The length of the CDR3 is 16 residues. CDR3: CASSVGGGILGDTQYF. CDR3 coding DNA: TGTGCCAGCAGCGTAGGTGGGGGGATTTTGGGAGATACGCAGTATTTT.

Only one count was recorded for this clone. The gene calls are TRBV6-4 and TRBJ1-1, with 7 bases that match TRBD1. The CDR3 covers 16 residues. Germline values: CDR1 MRHNA, CDR2 SNTAGT. Trimming removed 2 bases from V and 4 bases from J; junction bases left unmatched: 10. This CDR3 is CASSDTRQGLGTEAFF. The CDR3 DNA reads as TGTGCCAGCAGTGACACCAGACAGGGTCTTGGCACTGAAGCTTTCTTT.

This chain uses TRBV6-1 with TRBJ1-1, with D maybe TRBD1 (6 bases). Germline V gene lookup returns CDR1 MNHNS and CDR2 SASEGT. The V end lost 4 bases, the J end lost 0 bases, and 15 bases lay between the germline ends. The CDR3 consists of 16 residues. As DNA, the CDR3 is TGTGCCAGCAGTGCACCATACGGACAGCTGAACACTGAAGCTTTCTTT. Translation: CASSAPYGQLNTEAFF.

This clone was detected only a few times. The gene calls are TRBV5-6 and TRBJ1-1, with D perhaps matching TRBD1 (5 bases). Germline V gene sequence: CDR1 SGHDT, CDR2 YYEEEE. CDR3 length: 13 amino acids. Trimming left V 4 bases short and J 4 bases short, with 11 bases between. The CDR3 DNA reads as TGTGCCAGCAGCCCGTTGGGGGGCACTGAAGCTTTCTTT. It encodes CASSPLGGTEAFF. The complete variable domain, with remaining parts taken from reference TRBV5-6 and TRBJ1-1, reads DAGVTQSPTHLIKTRGQQVTLRCSPKSGHDTVSWYQQALGQGPQFIFQYYEEEERQRGNFPDRFSGHQFPNYSSELNVNALLLGDSALYLCASSPLGGTEAFFGQGTRLTVV.

The rearrangement joins TRBV4-3 to TRBJ2-2; TRBD2 aligns across 7 bases. CDR1 and CDR2 from the germline V gene are LGHNA and YSLEER. The length of the CDR3 is 18 residues. V lost 3 bases and J lost 3; bases outside the gene matches: 13. This CDR3 is CASSHSNRGGRHTGELFF. The CDR3 nucleotides read TGCGCCAGCAGCCATTCAAATCGGGGCGGGAGACACACCGGGGAGCTGTTTTTT.

This clone has only a few counts. The chain uses TRBV7-9 and TRBJ2-1; D may be TRBD1 (5 bases). The CDR3 spans 15 residues. V lost 5 bases, J lost 0 bases, and 11 bases lay in between. The germline CDR1 and CDR2 sequences are SEHNR and FQNEAQ (reference sequence). CDR3 in DNA: TGTGCCAGCAGCCTCAGGGCTAGCTCCTACAATGAGCAGTTCTTC. Its protein product is CASSLRASSYNEQFF.

The CDR3 DNA sequence: TGTGCCAGCATGCGGGGGTACACCGGGGAGCTGTTTTTT. It codes for CASMRGYTGELFF. The V gene is TRBV7-9, the J gene TRBJ2-2, with 7 nucleotides matching TRBD2. This CDR3 region has 13 residues. After removal of 7 bases from V and 3 bases from J, the junction contained 2 bases not matched to a gene. Germline loops: CDR1 SEHNR, CDR2 FQNEAQ (reference sequence). Combining the CDR3 with reference TRBV7-9 and TRBJ2-2 gives the whole variable domain DTGVSQNPRHKITKRGQNVTFRCDPISEHNRLYWYRQTLGQGPEFLTYFQNEAQLEKSRLLSDRFSAERPKGSFSTLEIQRTEQGDSAMYLCASMRGYTGELFFGEGSRLTVL.

This rearrangement joins TRBV7-8 to TRBJ1-2; possibly TRBD1 for D (5 bases). Trimming took 4 bases from V and 7 from J, leaving 16 bases between them. The CDR3 runs 14 residues. Germline V gives CDR1 SGHVS, CDR2 FQNEAQ. In DNA form, the CDR3 reads TGTGCCAGCAGCTCAACCTTCGACAGTAGTGGCTACACCTTC. It codes for CASSSTFDSSGYTF.

The rearrangement links TRBV6-5 to TRBJ2-7; no clear D. The CDR3 consists of 12 residues. Germline CDR1 and CDR2: MNHEY and SVGAGI. Deletions cut 4 bases from V and 7 bases from J, with 11 bases between. The CDR3 DNA reads as TGTGCCAGCAGTTCCAACAGTCGGGAGCAGTACTTC. This codes for CASSSNSREQYF.

The genes are TRBV10-3 and TRBJ1-6; possible D gene TRBD1, 5 bases. Germline CDR1 and CDR2: ENHRY and SYGVKD. Trimming took 4 bases from V and 9 from J, leaving 13 bases between them. This CDR3 spans 14 amino acids. The CDR3 is CAISAGPGGSPLHF. The DNA of the CDR3 is TGTGCCATCAGTGCAGGGCCGGGAGGTTCACCCCTCCACTTT.

The chain combines TRBV6-5 with TRBJ2-3; TRBD2 aligns across 11 bases. This CDR3 is built from 15 residues. Germline CDR1 MNHEY, CDR2 SVGAGI. Trimming took 2 bases from V and 3 from J; bases not matched to a gene: 1. CDR3 residues: CASSYRLAGTDTQYF. CDR3 bases: TGTGCCAGCAGTTACAGACTAGCGGGGACAGATACGCAGTATTTT.

Notes on this clone: Sequence at one end of the junction differs from germline and may be a read error. The sample carries other DNA sequences with the same CDR3. The chain couples TRBV14 to TRBJ2-7; 7 positions agree with TRBD2. This CDR3 region has 11 residues. Germline CDR1 and CDR2: SGHDN and FVKESK. The CDR3 nucleotides read TGTGCAAGCAGCATACGGACTAGGCAGTACTTC. It codes for CASSIRTRQYF.

The chain is built from TRBV19 and TRBJ2-7; tentatively, D is TRBD1 (5 bases). V was clipped by 1 base and J by 3 bases, with 13 bases between them. The CDR3 consists of 15 residues. CDR1 LNHDA and CDR2 SQIVND come from the germline V gene (reference sequence). In nucleotides, the CDR3 is TGTGCCAGTAGTATAGGTGGGGCACTCGGCTACGAGCAGTACTTC. Translation: CASSIGGALGYEQYF. Looking up the rest from reference TRBV19 and TRBJ2-7 gives the full variable domain: DGGITQSPKYLFRKEGQNVTLSCEQNLNHDAMYWYRQDPGQGLRLIYYSQIVNDFQKGDIAEGYSVSREKKESFPLTVTSAQKNPTAFYLCASSIGGALGYEQYFGPGTRLTVT.

The chain has TRBV5-4 and TRBJ2-7, with 11 bases matching TRBD2. CDR1 SGHNT and CDR2 YYREEE come from the germline V gene (reference sequence). The CDR3 has 15 residues. V shed 4 bases, J shed 4 bases, and the junction held 7 bases outside the gene matches. CDR3 bases: TGTGCCAGCAGCCCGGGGCCTAGCGGGGGGTACGAGCAGTACTTC. Protein sequence: CASSPGPSGGYEQYF.

This sequence joins TRBV7-9 and TRBJ2-7, with D perhaps TRBD2 (6 bases). Looked up from germline, CDR1 is SEHNR and CDR2 is FQNEAQ (reference sequence). The CDR3 is made up of 14 amino acids. Trimming took off 4 bases at V and 2 bases at J, with 12 bases between the two ends. In DNA, the CDR3 is TGTGCCAGCAGCTCGGGACTGACCGCCTACGAGCAGTACTTC. It codes for CASSSGLTAYEQYF.

This chain links TRBV18 with TRBJ1-3; 9 bases fit TRBD1. CDR3 length equals 15 residues. Germline loops: CDR1 KGHSH, CDR2 LQKENI. Trimming took 8 bases from V and 1 from J; bases not matched to a gene: 6. The CDR3 DNA reads as TGTGCCAGCCAACAAGACAGGGGGTCTGGAAACACCATATATTTT. It specifies CASQQDRGSGNTIYF.

This clone was found a few times. The V call is TRBV21-1, the J call TRBJ1-6; the table assigns TRBD1, which was not confirmed against the DNA. TRBV21-1 constitutes a pseudogene. CDR3 length equals 15 residues. This CDR3 reads CASSKVEGAGSPLHF. The CDR3 DNA sequence: TGTGCCAGCAGCAAAGTCGAGGGGGCCGGATCACCCCTCCACTTT.

This chain uses TRBV27 with TRBJ2-7, with 11 nucleotides matching TRBD2. The CDR3 has 14 amino acids. After removal of 7 bases from V and 2 bases from J, the junction contained 4 bases not matched to a gene. Germline V CDR1 and CDR2: MNHEY, SMNVEV (reference sequence). In nucleotides, the CDR3 is TGTGCCAGCAAACTAGCGGGAGCCCCCTACGAGCAGTACTTC. It translates to CASKLAGAPYEQYF.

V usage is TRBV2 and J usage is TRBJ1-5; maybe TRBD1 (5 bases). Germline lookup yields CDR1 SNHLY and CDR2 FYNNEI. The V end lost 2 bases, the J end lost 1 base, and 6 bases lay between the germline ends. This CDR3 comprises 14 residues. The CDR3 DNA sequence: TGTGCCAGCAGTGAAAGGGGAAGCAATCAGCCCCAGCATTTT. Translated: CASSERGSNQPQHF.

The chain joins TRBV29-1 to TRBJ1-1; TRBD1 matches 7 bases. Germline CDR1 is SQVTM and CDR2 is ANQGSEA. The J segment lost 1 base and the V segment lost 5 bases, leaving 10 bases of the junction unmatched. CDR3 size: 15 residues. Here the CDR3 DNA reads TGCAGCGTTCCAACCCCCGGGACAGCGAACACTGAAGCTTTCTTT. It is translated as CSVPTPGTANTEAFF.

The chain recombines TRBV9 with TRBJ2-2, with 9 bases identical to TRBD1. Germline CDR1 and CDR2: SGDLS and YYNGEE. The CDR3 runs to 15 residues. The trim removed 1 base at V and 6 bases at J, leaving 4 bases unmatched. CDR3 sequence reads: CASSVTGGISGELFF. The CDR3 DNA sequence: TGTGCCAGCAGCGTAACAGGGGGCATCTCCGGGGAGCTGTTTTTT.

This clone has more than one count but fewer than ten. The chain is built from TRBV6-1 and TRBJ2-7; TRBD1 aligns across 7 bases. The CDR3 covers 15 residues. Per germline, CDR1 MNHNS and CDR2 SASEGT. V gave up 2 bases and J gave up 4 bases; unmatched junction bases: 8. The CDR3 bases are TGTGCCAGCAGTGAATTTGACAGGGCGAGTTACGAGCAGTACTTC. This sequence encodes CASSEFDRASYEQYF.

The chain has TRBV19 and TRBJ2-1, with TRBD2 matching over 7 bases. Losses at the gene ends were 6 bases for V and 8 bases for J; bases not matched to a gene: 4. The CDR3 contains 12 residues. CDR1 is LNHDA, CDR2 SQIVND, per germline (reference sequence). The CDR3 is CASSMGGDEQFF. CDR3 sequence (DNA): TGTGCCAGTAGCATGGGGGGGGATGAGCAGTTCTTC.

This clone was picked up a small number of times. The chain employs TRBV7-2 and TRBJ2-2; D uncertain. Germline V CDR1 and CDR2: SGHTA, FQGNSA. CDR3 size: 13 residues. With 5 bases removed from V and 9 bases from J, the gap between germline ends came to 13 bases. The CDR3 sequence is CASSETGSWELFF. In DNA, the CDR3 is TGTGCCAGCAGCGAAACTGGTTCCTGGGAGCTGTTTTTT.

This chain's CDR3 is CASSEASGRYGYTF. The CDR3 nucleotides are TGTGCCAGCAGTGAAGCATCGGGAAGGTATGGCTACACCTTC. The chain has TRBV2 and TRBJ1-2; D is uncertain. CDR1 and CDR2 (germline): SNHLY, FYNNEI. Deletions cut 0 bases from V and 5 bases from J, with 10 bases between. The CDR3 has 14 residues.

The chain is built from TRBV5-1 and TRBJ2-5; no clear D. Trimming shortened V by 0 bases and J by 4 bases, and 7 bases separated the two germline ends. Germline V CDR1 and CDR2: SGHRS, YFSETQ. CDR3 length: 13 residues. The CDR3 here is CASSLGHVETQYF. The CDR3 DNA reads TGCGCCAGCAGCTTGGGGCATGTAGAGACCCAGTACTTC.

V is TRBV18 and J is TRBJ2-6, with 8 bases identical to TRBD1. This CDR3 has 19 residues. V was clipped by 3 bases and J by 3 bases; unmatched bases: 13. Germline V lookup: CDR1 KGHSH, CDR2 LQKENI. The CDR3 region has the DNA TGTGCCAGCTCACCCCGTCCCGGGACAGGAAGCTTTGGGGCCAACGTCCTGACTTTC. Translating gives CASSPRPGTGSFGANVLTF. Complete variable domain (other parts from reference TRBV18 and TRBJ2-6): NAGVMQNPRHLVRRRGQEARLRCSPMKGHSHVYWYRQLPEEGLKFMVYLQKENIIDESGMPKERFSAEFPKEGPSILRIQQVVRGDSAAYFCASSPRPGTGSFGANVLTFGAGSRLTVL.

The rearrangement joins TRBV7-2 to TRBJ2-7; TRBD2 matches at 9 bases. The CDR3 spans 16 residues. The V and J ends lost 5 bases and 4 bases, in that order; junction bases with no gene match: 12. The germline CDR1 and CDR2 sequences are SGHTA and FQGNSA. For the CDR3, the DNA is TGTGCCAGCAGCCCAAAGTGGGCTAGCGGGAAATACGAGCAGTACTTC. It is translated as CASSPKWASGKYEQYF.

This clone came up a few times. This rearrangement joins TRBV11-1 to TRBJ2-7; TRBD2 might be the D (6 bases). Trimming removed 5 bases at V and 2 bases at J, with 16 bases between. Looked up from germline, CDR1 is SGHAT and CDR2 is FQDESV (reference sequence). This CDR3 has 15 residues. The CDR3 DNA sequence: TGTGCCAGCAGCCCCTCGGAGGGGTCCCCCTACGAGCAGTACTTC. Amino acids: CASSPSEGSPYEQYF.